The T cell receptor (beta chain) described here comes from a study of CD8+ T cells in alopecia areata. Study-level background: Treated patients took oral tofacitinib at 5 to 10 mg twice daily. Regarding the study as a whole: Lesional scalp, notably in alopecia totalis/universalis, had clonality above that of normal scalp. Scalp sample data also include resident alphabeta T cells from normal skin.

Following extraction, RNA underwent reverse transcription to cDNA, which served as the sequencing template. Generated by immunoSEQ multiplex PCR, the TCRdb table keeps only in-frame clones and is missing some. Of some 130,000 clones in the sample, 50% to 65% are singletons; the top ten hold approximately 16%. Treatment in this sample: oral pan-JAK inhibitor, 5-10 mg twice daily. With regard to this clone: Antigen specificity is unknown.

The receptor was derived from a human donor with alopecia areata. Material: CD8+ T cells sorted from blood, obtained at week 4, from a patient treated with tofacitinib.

CDR3 in amino acids: CASSQVWQGEDNEQFF. In DNA, the CDR3 is TGCGCCAGCAGCCAAGTATGGCAGGGGGAAGACAATGAGCAGTTCTTC. V is TRBV4-1 and J is TRBJ2-1; TRBD1 aligns across 7 bases. Germline V gene lookup returns CDR1 MGHRA and CDR2 YSYEKL. The CDR3 has 16 amino acids. V was pared by 1 base and J by 5 bases, with 8 bases of the junction left unmatched.